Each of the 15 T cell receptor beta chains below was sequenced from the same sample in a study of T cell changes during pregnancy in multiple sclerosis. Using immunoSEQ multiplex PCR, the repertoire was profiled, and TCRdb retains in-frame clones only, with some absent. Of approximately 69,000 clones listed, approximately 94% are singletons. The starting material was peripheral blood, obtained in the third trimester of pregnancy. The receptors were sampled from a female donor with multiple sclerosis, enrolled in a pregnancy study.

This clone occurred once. This chain's CDR3 is CASSSLRGELDGYTF. DNA of the CDR3: TGCGCCAGCAGCTCACTCAGGGGAGAACTGGATGGCTACACCTTC. The V gene is TRBV5-1, the J gene TRBJ1-2, with TRBD1 as a possible D gene (6 bases). This CDR3 comprises 15 residues. V was pared by 3 bases and J by 6 bases, with 18 bases between. The germline gives CDR1 SGHRS, CDR2 YFSETQ.

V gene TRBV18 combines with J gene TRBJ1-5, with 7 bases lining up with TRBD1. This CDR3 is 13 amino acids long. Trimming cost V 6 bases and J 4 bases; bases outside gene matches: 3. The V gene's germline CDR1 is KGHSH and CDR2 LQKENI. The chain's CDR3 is CASSTGTNQPQHF. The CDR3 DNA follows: TGTGCCAGCTCGACAGGGACGAATCAGCCCCAGCATTTT. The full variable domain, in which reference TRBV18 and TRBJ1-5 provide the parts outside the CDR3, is NAGVMQNPRHLVRRRGQEARLRCSPMKGHSHVYWYRQLPEEGLKFMVYLQKENIIDESGMPKERFSAEFPKEGPSILRIQQVVRGDSAAYFCASSTGTNQPQHFGDGTRLSIL.

The CDR3 loop reads CASRDRIGGQGAGYTF. The DNA for the CDR3 is TGTGCCAGCAGGGATCGCATTGGGGGACAGGGGGCTGGCTACACCTTC. V is TRBV9 and J is TRBJ1-2; the match to TRBD1 covers 12 bases. The V gene end was trimmed by 5 bases and the J gene end by 7 bases; junction bases not matched to a gene: 12. The CDR3 loop spans 16 amino acids. Germline CDR1 is SGDLS and CDR2 is YYNGEE.

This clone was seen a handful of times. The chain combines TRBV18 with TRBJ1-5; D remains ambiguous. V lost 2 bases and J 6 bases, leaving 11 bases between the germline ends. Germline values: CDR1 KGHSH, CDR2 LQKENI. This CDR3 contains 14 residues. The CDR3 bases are TGTGCCAGCTCACCAGAACGGGGTACTCAGCCCCAGCATTTT. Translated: CASSPERGTQPQHF.

CDR3 coding DNA: TGTGCCAGCAGCGTAGGTTGGCTAGCGGGAAACATTCAGTACTTC. Translating gives CASSVGWLAGNIQYF. The V call is TRBV9, the J call TRBJ2-4; 8 bases agree with TRBD2. V lost 0 bases, J lost 6 bases, and 5 bases stayed unmatched. The CDR3 has 15 amino acids. Germline V CDR1 and CDR2: SGDLS, YYNGEE.

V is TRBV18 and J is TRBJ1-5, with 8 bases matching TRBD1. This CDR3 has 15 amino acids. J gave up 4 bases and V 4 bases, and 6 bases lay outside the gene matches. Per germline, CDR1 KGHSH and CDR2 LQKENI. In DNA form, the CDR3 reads TGTGCCAGCTCACGACAGGGGATCGGTAATCAGCCCCAGCATTTT. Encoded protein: CASSRQGIGNQPQHF.

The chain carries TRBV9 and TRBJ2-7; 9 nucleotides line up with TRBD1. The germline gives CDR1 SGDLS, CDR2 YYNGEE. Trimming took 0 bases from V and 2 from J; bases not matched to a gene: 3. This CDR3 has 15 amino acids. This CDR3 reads CASSVAGTGTYEQYF. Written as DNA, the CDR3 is TGTGCCAGCAGCGTAGCTGGGACAGGGACCTACGAGCAGTACTTC.

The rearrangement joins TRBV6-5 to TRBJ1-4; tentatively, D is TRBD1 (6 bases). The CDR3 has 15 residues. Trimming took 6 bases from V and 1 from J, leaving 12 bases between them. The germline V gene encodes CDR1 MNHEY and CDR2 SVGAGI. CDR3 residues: CASRLRGGTNEKLFF. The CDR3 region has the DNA TGTGCCAGCAGGCTAAGGGGGGGAACTAATGAAAAACTGTTTTTT.

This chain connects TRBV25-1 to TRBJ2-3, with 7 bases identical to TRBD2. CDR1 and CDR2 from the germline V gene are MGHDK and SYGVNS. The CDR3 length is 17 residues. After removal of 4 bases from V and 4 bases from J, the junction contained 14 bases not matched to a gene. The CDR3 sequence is CASSVGPHGGGSDTQYF. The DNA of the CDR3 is TGTGCCAGCAGTGTGGGGCCCCACGGGGGAGGGTCAGATACGCAGTATTTT.

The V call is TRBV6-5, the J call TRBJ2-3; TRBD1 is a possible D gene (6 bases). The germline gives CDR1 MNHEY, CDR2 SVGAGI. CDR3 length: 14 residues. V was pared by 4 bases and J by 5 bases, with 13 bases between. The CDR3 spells CASSFHRVGDTQYF. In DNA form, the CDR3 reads TGTGCCAGCAGTTTCCACAGGGTCGGAGATACGCAGTATTTT.

The CDR3 protein is CASSLGLRDRDPGNTIYF. The CDR3 region has the DNA TGTGCCAGCAGCTTAGGCCTCCGGGACAGGGATCCTGGAAACACCATATATTTT. The V call is TRBV11-2, the J call TRBJ1-3; 9 nucleotides match TRBD1. V lost 1 base and J lost 2; bases outside the gene matches: 9. Looked up from germline, CDR1 is SGHAT and CDR2 is FQNNGV. The CDR3 is made up of 18 amino acids.

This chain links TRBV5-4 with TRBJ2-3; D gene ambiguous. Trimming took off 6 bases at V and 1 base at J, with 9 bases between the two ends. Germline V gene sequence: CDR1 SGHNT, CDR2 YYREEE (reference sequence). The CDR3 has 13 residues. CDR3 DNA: TGTGCCAGCACCCCTTCTCGCACAGATACGCAGTATTTT. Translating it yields CASTPSRTDTQYF.

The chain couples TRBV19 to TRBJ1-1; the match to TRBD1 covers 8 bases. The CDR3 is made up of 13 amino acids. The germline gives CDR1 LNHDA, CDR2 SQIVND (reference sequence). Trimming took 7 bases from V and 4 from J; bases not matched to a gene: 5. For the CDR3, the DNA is TGTGCCAGTAACCGACAGGGGCCCACTGAAGCTTTCTTT. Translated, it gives CASNRQGPTEAFF.

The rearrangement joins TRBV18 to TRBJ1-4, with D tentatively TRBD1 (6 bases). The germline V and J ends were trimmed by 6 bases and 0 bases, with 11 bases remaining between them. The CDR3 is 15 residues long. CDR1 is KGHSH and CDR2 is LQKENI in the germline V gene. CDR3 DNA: TGTGCCAGCTCCCCCAGGGGTACAACTAATGAAAAACTGTTTTTT. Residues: CASSPRGTTNEKLFF.

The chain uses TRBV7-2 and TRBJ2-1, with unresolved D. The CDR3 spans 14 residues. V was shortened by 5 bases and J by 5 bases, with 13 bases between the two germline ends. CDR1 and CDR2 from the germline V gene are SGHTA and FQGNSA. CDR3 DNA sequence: TGTGCCAGCAGCCTATACGGGTCACACAATGAGCAGTTCTTC. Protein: CASSLYGSHNEQFF.